This T cell receptor (beta chain) was obtained from a study of T cell clonotyping in hematopoietic cell transplantation. Study summary: Recipients' pretransplant samples followed cytoreduction. Study-wide points: Few recipient clonotypes overlapped donors; over 95% were de novo at given depth.

Sample time point: recipient sample about 28 days before transplant, after cytoreduction. CDR1 is MGHRA and CDR2 is YSYEKL in the germline V gene. Trimming took off 0 bases at V and 4 bases at J, with 9 bases between the two ends. There are 15 residues in the CDR3. Profiling relied on immunoSEQ multiplex PCR, and the TCRdb table lists in-frame clones only, not all of them. The sample yields 35,000 to 50,000 clones, 85% seen once. This clone was observed a few times. Antigen specificity is unknown. The source is a man aged 55 to 70 with acute myeloid leukemia. Some clones in this sample may be carry-over from other donors' samples. Sequencing used peripheral blood mononuclear cells, obtained before stem cell transplant. The chain has TRBV4-1 and TRBJ1-4; D possibly corresponds to TRBD1 (6 bases). The CDR3 sequence is CASSQDEGGNEKLFF. CDR3 DNA sequence: TGCGCCAGCAGCCAAGATGAAGGGGGTAATGAAAAACTGTTTTTT.